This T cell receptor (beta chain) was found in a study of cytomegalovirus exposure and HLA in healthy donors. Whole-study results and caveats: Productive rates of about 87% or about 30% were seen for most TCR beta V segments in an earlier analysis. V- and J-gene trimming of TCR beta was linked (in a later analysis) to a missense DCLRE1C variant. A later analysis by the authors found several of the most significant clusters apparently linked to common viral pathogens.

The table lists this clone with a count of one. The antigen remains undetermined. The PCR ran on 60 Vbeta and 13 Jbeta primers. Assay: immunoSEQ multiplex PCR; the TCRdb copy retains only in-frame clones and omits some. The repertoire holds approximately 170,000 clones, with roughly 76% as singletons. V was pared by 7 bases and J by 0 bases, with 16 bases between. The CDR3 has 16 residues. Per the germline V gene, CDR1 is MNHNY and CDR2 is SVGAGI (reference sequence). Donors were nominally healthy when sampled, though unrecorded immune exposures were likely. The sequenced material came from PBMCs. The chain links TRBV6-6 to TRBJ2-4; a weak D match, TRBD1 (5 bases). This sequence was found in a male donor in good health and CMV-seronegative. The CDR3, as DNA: TGTGCCAGCAACCCCGGCAGGGTACTAGCCAAAAACATTCAGTACTTC. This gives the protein CASNPGRVLAKNIQYF.